What follows is one T cell receptor beta chain and its context. Antigen: not known. This sample is drawn from a study of beta chain features in type 1 diabetes. Whole-study results and caveats: Within the patient group, naive, central memory and Treg TCRB repertoires appeared more similar to each other than within healthy donors. In every one of the four CD4+ subsets, TCRB CDR3s were moderately but significantly shorter in Type 1 diabetes patients. Overrepresentation of cells with high TCR expression could result from cDNA sequencing.

The CDR3 has 15 amino acids. Per the germline V gene, CDR1 is GTSNPN and CDR2 is SVGIG (reference sequence). The V and J ends lost 0 bases and 3 bases respectively, with 14 bases between them. Expressed TCRB transcripts were sequenced after all isolated RNA was converted to cDNA. The assay was immunoSEQ multiplex PCR, and TCRdb's table has in-frame clones only and misses some. The sample carries hundreds of thousands of clones, about 32% recorded once. The sample comprised naive CD4+ T cells from blood. The V gene is TRBV30, the J gene TRBJ1-2, with D possibly TRBD1 on 5 matching bases. The TCR originated in a man aged 18 to 30 in good health. CDR3 nucleotides: TGTGCCTGGAGTGTTGGGACGGGCGCTTACTATGGCTACACCTTC. This gives the protein CAWSVGTGAYYGYTF.